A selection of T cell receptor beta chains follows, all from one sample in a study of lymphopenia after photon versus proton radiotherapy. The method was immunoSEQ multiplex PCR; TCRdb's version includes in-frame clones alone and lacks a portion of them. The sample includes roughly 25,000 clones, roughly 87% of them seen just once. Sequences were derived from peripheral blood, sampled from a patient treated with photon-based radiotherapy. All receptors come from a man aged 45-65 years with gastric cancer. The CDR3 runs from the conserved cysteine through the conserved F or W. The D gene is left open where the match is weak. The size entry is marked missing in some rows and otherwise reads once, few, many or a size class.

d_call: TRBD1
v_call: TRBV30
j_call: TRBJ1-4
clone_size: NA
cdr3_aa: CAGLTGAKLFF
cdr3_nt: TGTGCCGGGCTGACAGGGGCAAAACTGTTTTTT

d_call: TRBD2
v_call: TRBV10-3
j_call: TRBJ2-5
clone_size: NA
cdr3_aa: CATLGTSGGQETQYF
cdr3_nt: TGTGCCACCCTTGGGACTAGCGGGGGGCAAGAGACCCAGTACTTC

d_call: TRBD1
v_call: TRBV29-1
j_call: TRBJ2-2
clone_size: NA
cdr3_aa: CSVARAGGTGELFF
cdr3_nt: TGCAGCGTCGCCCGAGCAGGGGGCACCGGGGAGCTGTTTTTT

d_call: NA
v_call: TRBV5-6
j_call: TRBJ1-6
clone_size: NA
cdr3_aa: CASSLGAGEYSPLHF
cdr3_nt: TGTGCCAGCAGCTTGGGGGCAGGGGAATATTCACCCCTCCACTTT

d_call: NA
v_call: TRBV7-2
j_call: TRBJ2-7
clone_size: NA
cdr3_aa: CASSLFTVGTGTEGYEQYF
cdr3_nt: TGTGCCAGCAGCTTATTTACGGTTGGAACAGGCACTGAGGGTTACGAGCAGTACTTC

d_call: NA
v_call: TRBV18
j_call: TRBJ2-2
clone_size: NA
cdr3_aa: CASSPDSFTGELFF
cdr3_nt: TGTGCCAGCTCACCTGACAGTTTCACCGGGGAGCTGTTTTTT

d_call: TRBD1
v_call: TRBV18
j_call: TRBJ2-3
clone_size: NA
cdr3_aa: CASSRGQGLTDTQYF
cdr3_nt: TGTGCCAGCTCACGCGGACAGGGGCTGACAGATACGCAGTATTTT

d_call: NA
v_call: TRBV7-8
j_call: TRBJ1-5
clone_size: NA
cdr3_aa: CASSTGRGSLGNQPQHF
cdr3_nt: TGTGCCAGCAGCACCGGTAGAGGGTCTTTGGGAAATCAGCCCCAGCATTTT

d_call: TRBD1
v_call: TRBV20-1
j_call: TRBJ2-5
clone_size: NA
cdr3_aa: CSAWDRETQYF
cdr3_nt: TGCAGTGCTTGGGACAGGGAGACCCAGTACTTC

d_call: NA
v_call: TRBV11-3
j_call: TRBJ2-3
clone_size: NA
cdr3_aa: CASSFRGVDTQYF
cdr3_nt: TGTGCCAGCAGCTTTAGAGGAGTGGATACGCAGTATTTT

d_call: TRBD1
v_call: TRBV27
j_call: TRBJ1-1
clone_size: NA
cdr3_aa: CASSSQTLRGINTEAFF
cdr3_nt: TGTGCCAGCAGTTCCCAGACTCTCAGGGGGATTAACACTGAAGCTTTCTTT

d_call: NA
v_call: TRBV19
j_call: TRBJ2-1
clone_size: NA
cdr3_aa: CASSAGEQFF
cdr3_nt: TGTGCCAGTAGTGCGGGTGAGCAGTTCTTC

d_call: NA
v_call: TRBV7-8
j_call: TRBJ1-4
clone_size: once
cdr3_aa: CASSLVGGRGSNEKLFF
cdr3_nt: TGTGCCAGCAGCTTAGTTGGCGGACGCGGGTCTAATGAAAAACTGTTTTTT

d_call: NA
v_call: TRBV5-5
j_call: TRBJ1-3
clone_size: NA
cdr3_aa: CASSLVSSSGNTIYF
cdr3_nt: TGTGCCAGCAGCTTGGTTAGCAGCTCTGGAAACACCATATATTTT

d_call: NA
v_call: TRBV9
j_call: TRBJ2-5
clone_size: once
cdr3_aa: CASSPRQEYAKTQYF
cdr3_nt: TGTGCCAGCAGCCCGAGACAGGAGTATGCGAAGACCCAGTACTTC

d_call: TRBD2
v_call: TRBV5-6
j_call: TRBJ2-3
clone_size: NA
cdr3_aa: CASSPGGSGGYTQYF
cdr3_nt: TGTGCCAGCAGCCCCGGGGGTAGCGGGGGTTATACGCAGTATTTT

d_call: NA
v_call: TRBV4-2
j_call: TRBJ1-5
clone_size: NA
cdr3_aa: CASSQEGSPDQPQHF
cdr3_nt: TGTGCCAGCAGCCAAGAAGGATCCCCCGATCAGCCCCAGCATTTT

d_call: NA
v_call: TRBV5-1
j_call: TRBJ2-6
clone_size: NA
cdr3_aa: CASIRPEPGANVLTF
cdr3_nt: TGCGCCAGCATTCGCCCAGAGCCCGGGGCCAACGTCCTGACTTTC

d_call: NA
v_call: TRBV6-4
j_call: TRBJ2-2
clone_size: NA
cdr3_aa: CASSGAAGRTGELFF
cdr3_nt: TGTGCCAGCAGTGGGGCCGCTGGTAGGACCGGGGAGCTGTTTTTT

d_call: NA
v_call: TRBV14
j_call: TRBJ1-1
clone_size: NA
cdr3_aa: CASSQQSNTEAFF
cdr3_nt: TGTGCCAGCAGCCAACAGTCGAACACTGAAGCTTTCTTT

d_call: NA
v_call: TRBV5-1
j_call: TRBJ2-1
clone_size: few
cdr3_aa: CASSPEQREQFF
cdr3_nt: TGCGCCAGCAGCCCGGAGCAGCGTGAGCAGTTCTTC

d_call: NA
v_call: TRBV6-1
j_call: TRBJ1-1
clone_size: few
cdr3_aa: CASGARQMNTEAFF
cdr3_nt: TGTGCCAGCGGGGCACGGCAAATGAACACTGAAGCTTTCTTT

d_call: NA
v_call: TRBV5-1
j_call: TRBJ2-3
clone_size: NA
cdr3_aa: CASSLDRGTDTQYF
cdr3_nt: TGCGCCAGCAGCTTGGACAGGGGCACAGATACGCAGTATTTT

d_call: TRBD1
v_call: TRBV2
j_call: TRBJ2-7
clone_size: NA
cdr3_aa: CASSFGTGGIYEQYF
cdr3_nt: TGTGCCAGCAGCTTTGGGACAGGGGGAATCTACGAGCAGTACTTC

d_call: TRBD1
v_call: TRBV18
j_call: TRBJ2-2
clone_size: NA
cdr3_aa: CASSLDRGHRTGELFF
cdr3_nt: TGTGCCAGCTCACTAGACAGGGGGCATCGCACCGGGGAGCTGTTTTTT

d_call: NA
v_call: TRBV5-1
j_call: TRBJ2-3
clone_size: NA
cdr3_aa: CASSFSGLTDTQYF
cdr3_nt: TGCGCCAGCAGCTTCTCGGGCTTGACAGATACGCAGTATTTT

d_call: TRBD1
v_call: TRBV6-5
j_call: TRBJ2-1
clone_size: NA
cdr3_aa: CASHLRDRGMNEQFF
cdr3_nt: TGTGCCAGCCACCTCAGGGACAGGGGGATGAATGAGCAGTTCTTC

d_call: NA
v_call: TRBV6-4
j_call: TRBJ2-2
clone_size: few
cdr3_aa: CASSEGPSTGELFF
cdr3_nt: TGTGCCAGCAGTGAAGGTCCGTCCACCGGGGAGCTGTTTTTT

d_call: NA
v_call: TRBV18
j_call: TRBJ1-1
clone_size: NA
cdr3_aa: CASSPSKERGGEAFF
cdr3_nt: TGTGCCAGCTCACCGAGTAAGGAAAGAGGAGGTGAAGCTTTCTTT

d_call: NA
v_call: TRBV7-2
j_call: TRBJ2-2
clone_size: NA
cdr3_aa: CASSLVRAGELFF
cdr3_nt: TGTGCCAGCAGCCTCGTACGAGCCGGGGAGCTGTTTTTT

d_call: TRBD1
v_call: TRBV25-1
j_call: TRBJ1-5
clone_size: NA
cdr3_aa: CASSTRDRASNQPQHF
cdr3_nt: TGTGCCAGCAGTACCCGGGACAGGGCTAGCAATCAGCCCCAGCATTTT

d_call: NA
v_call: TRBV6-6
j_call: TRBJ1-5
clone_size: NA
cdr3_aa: CASIAGEVGNQPQHF
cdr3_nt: TGTGCCAGCATAGCGGGCGAGGTGGGGAATCAGCCCCAGCATTTT

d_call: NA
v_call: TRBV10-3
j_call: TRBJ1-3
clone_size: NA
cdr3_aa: CAISESAISGNTIYF
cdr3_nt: TGTGCCATCAGTGAATCGGCTATCTCTGGAAACACCATATATTTT

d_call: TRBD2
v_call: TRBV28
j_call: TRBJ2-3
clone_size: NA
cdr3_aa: CASSLTSGVRTQYF
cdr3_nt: TGTGCCAGCAGTTTAACTAGCGGGGTTCGCACGCAGTATTTT

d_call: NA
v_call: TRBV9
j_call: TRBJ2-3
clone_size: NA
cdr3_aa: CASSVVSGGDTQYF
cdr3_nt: TGTGCCAGCAGCGTAGTATCCGGGGGAGATACGCAGTATTTT

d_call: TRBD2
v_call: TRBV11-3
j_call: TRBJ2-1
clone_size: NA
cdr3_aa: CASSFSGGALNEQFF
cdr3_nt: TGTGCCAGCAGCTTTAGCGGGGGGGCCCTCAATGAGCAGTTCTTC

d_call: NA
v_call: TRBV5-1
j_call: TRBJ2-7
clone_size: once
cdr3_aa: CASSEGVGKLSYEQYF
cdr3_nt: TGCGCCAGCAGTGAGGGGGTCGGGAAGCTCTCCTACGAGCAGTACTTC

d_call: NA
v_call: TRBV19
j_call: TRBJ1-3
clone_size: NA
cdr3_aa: CASSLWFGNTIYF
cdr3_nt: TGTGCCAGTAGTTTATGGTTTGGAAACACCATATATTTT

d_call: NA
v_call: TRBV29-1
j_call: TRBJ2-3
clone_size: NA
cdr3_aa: CSYQGSTDTQYF
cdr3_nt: TGCTCGTATCAGGGGAGCACAGATACGCAGTATTTT

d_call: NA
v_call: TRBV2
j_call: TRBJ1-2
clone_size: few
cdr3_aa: CASRPFGNGYTF
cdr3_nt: TGTGCCAGCAGACCCTTCGGAAATGGCTACACCTTC

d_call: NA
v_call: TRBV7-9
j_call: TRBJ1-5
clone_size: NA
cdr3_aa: CASSLEGGSNQPQHF
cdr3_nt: TGTGCCAGCAGCTTAGAGGGTGGGAGCAATCAGCCCCAGCATTTT

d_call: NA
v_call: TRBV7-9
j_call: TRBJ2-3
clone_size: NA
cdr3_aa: CASSSQGQQYF
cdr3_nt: TGTGCCAGCAGCTCTCAGGGACAGCAGTATTTT

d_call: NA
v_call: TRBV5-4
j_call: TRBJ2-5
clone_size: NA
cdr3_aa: CASRWDFAETQYF
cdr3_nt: TGTGCCAGCAGGTGGGACTTCGCAGAGACCCAGTACTTC

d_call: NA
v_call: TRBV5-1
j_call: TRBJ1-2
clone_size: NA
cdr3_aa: CASSFPPGHTGDYGYTF
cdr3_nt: TGCGCCAGCAGCTTTCCCCCTGGACACACCGGGGACTATGGCTACACCTTC

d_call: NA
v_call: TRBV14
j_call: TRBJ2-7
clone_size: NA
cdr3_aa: CASSHSRYEQYF
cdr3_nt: TGTGCCAGCAGCCACTCCAGATACGAGCAGTACTTC

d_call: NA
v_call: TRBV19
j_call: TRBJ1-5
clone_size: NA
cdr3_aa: CASSPWDYSNQPQHF
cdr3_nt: TGTGCCAGTAGTCCCTGGGACTATAGCAATCAGCCCCAGCATTTT

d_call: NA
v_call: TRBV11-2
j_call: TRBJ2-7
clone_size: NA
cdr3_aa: CASSFGQVYEQYF
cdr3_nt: TGTGCCAGCAGCTTCGGGCAGGTCTACGAGCAGTACTTC

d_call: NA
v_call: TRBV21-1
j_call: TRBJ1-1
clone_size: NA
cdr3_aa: CASSRGLVTEAFF
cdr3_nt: TGTGCCAGCAGCAGGGGACTGGTCACTGAAGCTTTCTTT

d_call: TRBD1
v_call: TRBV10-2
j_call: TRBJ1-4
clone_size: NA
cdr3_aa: CASSDFGQGFNEKLFF
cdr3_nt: TGCGCCAGCAGTGATTTCGGACAGGGGTTTAATGAAAAACTGTTTTTT

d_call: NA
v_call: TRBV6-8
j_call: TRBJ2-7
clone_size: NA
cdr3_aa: CASSYSWATPYSYEQYF
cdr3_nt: TGTGCCAGCAGTTACTCGTGGGCTACCCCTTACTCCTACGAGCAGTACTTC

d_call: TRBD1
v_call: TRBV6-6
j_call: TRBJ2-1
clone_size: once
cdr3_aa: CASSYQDRGNEQFF
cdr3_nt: TGTGCCAGCAGTTACCAGGACAGGGGCAATGAGCAGTTCTTC

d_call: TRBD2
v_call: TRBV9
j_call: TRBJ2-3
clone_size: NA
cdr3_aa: CASSVAVGLAGMSTDTQYF
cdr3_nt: TGTGCCAGCAGCGTGGCCGTCGGACTAGCGGGGATGAGCACAGATACGCAGTATTTT

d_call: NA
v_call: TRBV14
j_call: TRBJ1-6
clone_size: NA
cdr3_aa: CASSQGRGLYNSPLHF
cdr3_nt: TGTGCCAGCAGCCAGGGCAGAGGGCTCTATAATTCACCCCTCCACTTT

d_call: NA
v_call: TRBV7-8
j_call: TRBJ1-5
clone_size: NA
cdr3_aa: CASSLAQPQPQHF
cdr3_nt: TGTGCCAGCAGCTTAGCGCAGCCTCAGCCCCAGCATTTT

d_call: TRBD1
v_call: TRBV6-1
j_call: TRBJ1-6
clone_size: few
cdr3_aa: CASSEADRESSPLHF
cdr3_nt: TGTGCCAGCAGTGAAGCGGACAGGGAGAGCTCACCCCTCCACTTT